This entry lists 31 T cell receptor beta chains sequenced from one sample in a study of blood T cells in healthy people across ages (dated by TCRdb to between 2014 and 2017). Receptor libraries were prepared by 5' RACE. The reads were generated on an Illumina HiSeq 2500. The second PCR ran for roughly 7 to 11 cycles and used a J-beta primer mix along with a sample-barcoded 5' primer. TCRdb handled the public reads itself, with Q25 trimming in fastp and clone calling in MiXCR, and kept productive beta chains. Each entry is one CDR3 protein sequence, shown with its most common DNA and genes. The sample data list 700,000 or so distinct CDR3 sequences, and 40% to 45% of these were observed just once. Roughly 30% of the sample is held by the ten biggest clonotypes. Sample: blood. These receptor sequences come from a man aged 80 or over in good health.

In its sample, this clonotype was seen many times. The CDR3 protein is CSVRDGYQETQYF. The CDR3 bases are TGCAGCGTCCGCGACGGATACCAAGAGACCCAGTACTTC. This sequence joins TRBV29-1 and TRBJ2-5; no firm D call. V lost 6 bases, J lost 0 bases, and 11 bases lay in between. In germline, CDR1 is SQVTM, CDR2 ANQGSEA. The CDR3 consists of 13 residues.

This clonotype was seen once. The rearrangement links TRBV20-1 to TRBJ1-2; 8 bases map to TRBD1. This CDR3 comprises 12 residues. V was pared by 6 bases and J by 4 bases, with 4 bases of the junction left unmatched. CDR1 DFQATT and CDR2 SNEGSKA come from the germline V gene (reference sequence). This CDR3 is CSAPDRGYGYTF. The CDR3 nucleotides read TGCAGTGCCCCCGACAGGGGCTATGGCTACACCTTC.

The chain uses TRBV20-1 and TRBJ2-5; D remains ambiguous. The CDR3 totals 14 residues. Germline lookup yields CDR1 DFQATT and CDR2 SNEGSKA (reference sequence). The V end lost 0 bases, the J end lost 4 bases, and 12 bases lay between the germline ends. CDR3 bases: TGCAGTGCTAGAGATCTCCGGACGCGAGAGACCCAGTACTTC. Translating it yields CSARDLRTRETQYF.

This chain connects TRBV20-1 to TRBJ2-2, with unresolved D. Trimming shortened V by 2 bases and J by 4 bases, and 8 bases separated the two germline ends. The CDR3 extends over 13 amino acids. From germline, CDR1 is DFQATT and CDR2 SNEGSKA (reference sequence). CDR3 region: CSARRVTTGELFF. Here the CDR3 DNA reads TGCAGTGCTAGAAGGGTTACCACCGGGGAGCTGTTTTTT.

The V gene is TRBV6-2 or TRBV6-3, the J gene TRBJ1-5; 9 bases align to TRBD1. The junction had 11 bases not matched to a gene; V was cut back by 6 bases and J by 5 bases. This CDR3 comprises 16 residues. Looked up from germline, CDR1 is MNHEY and CDR2 is SVGEGT. CDR3 bases: TGTGCCAGCAGAGGCGGGACAGGGTTAACCTATCAGCCCCAGCATTTT. Its translation: CASRGGTGLTYQPQHF.

This clonotype was recorded once. The V and J genes are TRBV7-6 and TRBJ2-3; 9 bases are shared with TRBD2. This CDR3 has 14 amino acids. The germline CDR1 and CDR2 sequences are SGHVS and FNYEAQ. V shed 8 bases and J 1 base; nucleotides not matched to a gene: 4. The DNA of the CDR3 is TGTGCCAGCGGGCGGACTAGCGGCACAGATACGCAGTATTTT. Residues: CASGRTSGTDTQYF.

The V gene is TRBV20-1, the J gene TRBJ1-6; 9 bases are shared with TRBD1. The germline gives CDR1 DFQATT, CDR2 SNEGSKA (reference sequence). This CDR3 has 17 residues. Trimming removed 0 bases from V and 0 bases from J; junction bases left unmatched: 3. The CDR3 spells CSARDRTGDSYNSPLHF. The DNA for the CDR3 is TGCAGTGCTAGAGATAGGACAGGGGACTCCTATAATTCACCCCTCCACTTT.

The V gene is TRBV6-1, the J gene TRBJ2-7; the match to TRBD1 covers 8 bases. The CDR3 is 15 amino acids. Germline CDR1 is MNHNS and CDR2 is SASEGT. V was pared by 3 bases and J by 3 bases, with 7 bases of the junction left unmatched. For the CDR3, the DNA is TGTGCCAGCAGTGATTTGGACAGGGTCCGCTACGAGCAGTACTTC. Protein: CASSDLDRVRYEQYF.

This clonotype was seen a few times. The chain's CDR3 is CSARDTSTETQYF. The CDR3, as DNA: TGCAGTGCTAGGGACACTAGCACTGAGACCCAGTACTTC. The chain employs TRBV20-1 and TRBJ2-5; D might be TRBD2 (6 bases). Deletions cut 3 bases from V and 5 bases from J, with 13 bases between. Germline CDR1 and CDR2: DFQATT and SNEGSKA (reference sequence). This CDR3 contains 13 residues.

Here the CDR3 reads CASSARGDTEAFF. The CDR3 nucleotides read TGTGCCAGCAGCGCTCGGGGGGACACTGAAGCTTTCTTT. The genes are TRBV7-2 and TRBJ1-1; possibly TRBD1 for D (5 bases). The CDR3 length is 13 residues. V gave up 5 bases and J gave up 3 bases, with 10 bases separating them. CDR1 is SGHTA and CDR2 is FQGNSA in the germline V gene.

This clonotype was detected many times. This chain uses TRBV12-3 or TRBV12-4 with TRBJ2-2, with 9 bases that match TRBD2. There are 15 residues in the CDR3. With 5 bases clipped from V and 5 bases from J, the junction kept 6 bases outside the gene matches. CDR3: CASSLSGGSTGELFF. The CDR3 nucleotides read TGTGCCAGCAGTCTTAGCGGGGGAAGTACCGGGGAGCTGTTTTTT.

This chain links TRBV13 with TRBJ2-3, with 8 bases lining up with TRBD2. The CDR3 extends over 16 amino acids. CDR1 is PRHDT, CDR2 FYEKMQ, per germline (reference sequence). J gave up 3 bases and V 5 bases, and 10 bases lay outside the gene matches. CDR3 sequence: CASSQTPGLGTDTQYF. The CDR3 coding sequence is TGTGCCAGCAGCCAGACACCGGGACTAGGGACAGATACGCAGTATTTT. The whole variable domain, filled in from reference TRBV13 and TRBJ2-3, reads AAGVIQSPRHLIKEKRETATLKCYPIPRHDTVYWYQQGPGQDPQFLISFYEKMQSDKGSIPDRFSAQQFSDYHSELNMSSLELGDSALYFCASSQTPGLGTDTQYFGPGTRLTVL.

V usage is TRBV20-1 and J usage is TRBJ2-4; D possibly corresponds to TRBD1 (7 bases). The DNA end lines up better with TRBJ2-7; the J call may be wrong. CDR3 length: 13 amino acids. Germline-derived CDR1 and CDR2 are DFQATT and SNEGSKA (reference sequence). The CDR3 reads CSATRQGGGEQYF. In nucleotides, the CDR3 is TGCAGTGCTACCCGACAGGGAGGCGGCGAGCAGTACTTC.

This clonotype was detected only a few times. The genes are TRBV11-2 and TRBJ2-1; D is perhaps TRBD1 (5 bases). This CDR3 has 14 residues. The V gene lost 6 bases and the J gene lost 7 bases, with 16 bases spanning the gap. Germline CDR1 is SGHAT and CDR2 is FQNNGV. In nucleotides, the CDR3 is TGTGCCAGCAGTAAGGGGCGAAGCAAGAATGAGCAGTTCTTC. Translation gives CASSKGRSKNEQFF.

This sequence joins TRBV18 and TRBJ1-2, with D tentatively TRBD1 (5 bases). This CDR3 spans 16 amino acids. Trimming shortened V by 3 bases and J by 0 bases, and 14 bases separated the two germline ends. From germline, CDR1 is KGHSH and CDR2 LQKENI. The CDR3 here is CASSPRRDLANYGYTF. CDR3 DNA sequence: TGTGCCAGCTCACCCCGGCGGGACTTAGCTAACTATGGCTACACCTTC.

The gene calls are TRBV7-2 and TRBJ2-7; D remains ambiguous. This CDR3 spans 14 amino acids. Trimming shortened V by 6 bases and J by 4 bases, and 16 bases separated the two germline ends. The germline CDR1 and CDR2 sequences are SGHTA and FQGNSA. CDR3 in DNA: TGTGCCAGCAGACCCGGGTCAGAAACTTACGAGCAGTACTTC. As protein: CASRPGSETYEQYF.

The chain recombines TRBV6-2 or TRBV6-3 with TRBJ2-1; 10 positions match TRBD2. The CDR3 runs 16 residues. V was clipped by 6 bases and J by 7 bases; unmatched bases: 12. The germline gives CDR1 MNHEY, CDR2 SVGEGT. CDR3: CASRSVLAGVVNEQFF. In nucleotides, the CDR3 is TGTGCCAGCAGATCCGTCCTAGCGGGAGTTGTGAATGAGCAGTTCTTC.

This clonotype showed up just a few times. This chain links TRBV20-1 with TRBJ1-1; 7 bases agree with TRBD1. J gave up 7 bases and V 5 bases, and 7 bases lay outside the gene matches. Germline assignment: CDR1 DFQATT and CDR2 SNEGSKA (reference sequence). There are 12 residues in the CDR3. The CDR3 coding sequence is TGCAGTGCTCCGGGACAGTCTCATGAAGCTTTCTTT. This translates into CSAPGQSHEAFF.

This clonotype was detected only once. The chain combines TRBV6-2 or TRBV6-3 with TRBJ2-5; 8 bases agree with TRBD1. Matching the DNA end better, TRBJ2-7 makes the J call doubtful. Germline CDR1 and CDR2: MNHEY and SVGEGT. This CDR3 has 14 residues. This CDR3 reads CASSRRTGQAEQYF. CDR3 DNA sequence: TGTGCCAGCAGTAGAAGGACAGGGCAGGCCGAGCAGTACTTC.

This chain connects TRBV20-1 to TRBJ1-1, with 7 nucleotides matching TRBD1. The CDR3 runs 13 residues. Per germline, CDR1 DFQATT and CDR2 SNEGSKA (reference sequence). With V trimmed by 5 bases and J by 4 bases, 7 bases remained unmatched. In DNA form, the CDR3 reads TGCAGTGCTCCCCGGTCAGGGGGCACTGAAGCTTTCTTT. Translated: CSAPRSGGTEAFF.

V gene TRBV6-2 or TRBV6-3 combines with J gene TRBJ2-5; 7 nucleotides match TRBD1. The CDR3 contains 12 residues. The germline gives CDR1 MNHEY, CDR2 SVGEGT. V lost 5 bases and J lost 11; bases outside the gene matches: 8. CDR3 DNA: TGTGCCAGCAGTCAGACAGGGCTTGAGCAGTACTTC. This sequence encodes CASSQTGLEQYF.

The chain employs TRBV6-4 and TRBJ2-1, with 16 positions matching TRBD2. Germline CDR1 MRHNA, CDR2 SNTAGT. CDR3 length: 16 amino acids. V was pared by 2 bases and J by 12 bases, with 7 bases of the junction left unmatched. DNA for the CDR3: TGTGCCAGCAGTGACCAGGGGACTAGCGGGAGGGCCCGGCAGTTCTTC. Translated: CASSDQGTSGRARQFF.

The V gene is TRBV10-3, the J gene TRBJ2-7, with 15 bases aligning to TRBD2. CDR3 length: 14 amino acids. Germline V lookup: CDR1 ENHRY, CDR2 SYGVKD. The V and J ends lost 8 bases and 2 bases, in that order; junction bases with no gene match: 1. This CDR3 reads CAIGLAGGPYEQYF. As DNA, the CDR3 is TGTGCCATCGGACTAGCGGGAGGGCCCTACGAGCAGTACTTC.

Comment on this clonotype: This clone may be a read error of a much larger clone one base away. The V and J genes are TRBV29-1 and TRBJ2-1; D is unresolved. Germline CDR1 reads SQVTM; CDR2 reads ANQGSEA. The CDR3 runs 12 residues. CDR3 sequence (DNA): TGCAACGTGATGCACAACTACAATGAGCAGTTCTTC. It yields the protein CNVMHNYNEQFF.

The chain combines TRBV5-1 with TRBJ2-7, with TRBD1 matching 8 bases. V trimming: 0 bases; J trimming: 3 bases; junction bases outside the gene matches: 11. Germline loops: CDR1 SGHRS, CDR2 YFSETQ. The CDR3 length is 17 residues. The CDR3 sequence: CASSLGGRGRIGYEQYF. The CDR3 DNA is TGCGCCAGCAGCTTGGGGGGCAGGGGGCGTATAGGCTACGAGCAGTACTTC.

This clonotype appeared many times. V usage is TRBV20-1 and J usage is TRBJ1-6, with 12 bases matching TRBD1. The germline V gene encodes CDR1 DFQATT and CDR2 SNEGSKA (reference sequence). With V trimmed by 5 bases and J by 6 bases, 11 bases remained unmatched. This CDR3 has 17 amino acids. The CDR3, as DNA: TGCAGTGCTCAGAGGCCGGGACAGGGGGCCCGTAATTCACCCCTCCACTTT. It is translated as CSAQRPGQGARNSPLHF.

In the case of this clonotype: A much bigger clone sits one base away, suggesting this may be a read error. The rearrangement links TRBV6-2 or TRBV6-3 to TRBJ2-3, with D perhaps matching TRBD2 (6 bases). V was clipped by 2 bases and J by 4 bases, with 25 bases between them. Germline values: CDR1 MNHEY, CDR2 SVGEGT. CDR3 length: 19 residues. The CDR3 loop is CASSYLRPGGNPRADTQYF. The CDR3 DNA sequence: TGTGCCAGCAGTTACCTTCGGCCTGGCGGGAACCCCCGGGCAGATACGCAGTATTTT.

The J gene is TRBJ2-3, the V gene TRBV7-2, with D unclear. V was shortened by 5 bases and J by 4 bases, with 19 bases between the two germline ends. Per the germline V gene, CDR1 is SGHTA and CDR2 is FQGNSA. This CDR3 spans 16 amino acids. The CDR3 nucleotides are TGTGCCAGCAGCGAAGGATCTAATACAGTTGCAGATACGCAGTATTTT. Protein product: CASSEGSNTVADTQYF.

This clonotype has more than one count but fewer than ten. The chain is built from TRBV20-1 and TRBJ2-1; 8 bases are shared with TRBD1. Gene TRBJ2-7 matches the end of the DNA better, so the J call may be wrong. The CDR3 loop spans 15 amino acids. Looked up from germline, CDR1 is DFQATT and CDR2 is SNEGSKA (reference sequence). The DNA for the CDR3 is TGCAGTGCTAGAGATTGGGCAGGGGGCCCCTACGAGCAGTACTTC. Protein sequence: CSARDWAGGPYEQYF.

The chain couples TRBV12-3 or TRBV12-4 to TRBJ1-2, with 9 bases lining up with TRBD1. The ends lost 5 bases at V and 6 bases at J; junction bases unmatched: 7. CDR3 length: 14 residues. The CDR3 is CASSSTRTGDGYTF. The CDR3 DNA sequence: TGTGCCAGCAGTAGTACACGGACAGGGGATGGCTACACCTTC.

This clonotype has only a few counts. This chain connects TRBV6-2 or TRBV6-3 to TRBJ2-6, with 9 nucleotides matching TRBD1. The CDR3 consists of 18 residues. V shed 4 bases and J 0 bases; nucleotides not matched to a gene: 7. Germline-derived CDR1 and CDR2 are MNHEY and SVGEGT. DNA for the CDR3: TGTGCCAGCAGTTTCGACAGGGGGAAAAGCTCTGGGGCCAACGTCCTGACTTTC. Its protein is CASSFDRGKSSGANVLTF.